The source of this TCR beta chain is a study of blood T cell repertoires in COVID-19. Study at large: From the United States, Italy and Spain came samples of acute and convalescent COVID-19.

Sequencing was performed with immunoSEQ multiplex PCR; in TCRdb, only in-frame clones are kept and a portion is missing. The data hold 200,000 to 300,000 clones, with approximately 89% observed a single time. Germline CDR1 and CDR2: MDHEN and SYDVKM. The CDR3 has 12 amino acids. V was clipped by 6 bases and J by 4 bases, with 10 bases between them. The source material was peripheral blood. The gene calls are TRBV28 and TRBJ2-7; no clear D. This sequence was found in a woman aged 45 to 65 with acute or convalescent COVID-19. In nucleotides, the CDR3 is TGTGCCAGCAGGGCCGGGTGGTACGAGCAGTACTTC. This gives the protein CASRAGWYEQYF.